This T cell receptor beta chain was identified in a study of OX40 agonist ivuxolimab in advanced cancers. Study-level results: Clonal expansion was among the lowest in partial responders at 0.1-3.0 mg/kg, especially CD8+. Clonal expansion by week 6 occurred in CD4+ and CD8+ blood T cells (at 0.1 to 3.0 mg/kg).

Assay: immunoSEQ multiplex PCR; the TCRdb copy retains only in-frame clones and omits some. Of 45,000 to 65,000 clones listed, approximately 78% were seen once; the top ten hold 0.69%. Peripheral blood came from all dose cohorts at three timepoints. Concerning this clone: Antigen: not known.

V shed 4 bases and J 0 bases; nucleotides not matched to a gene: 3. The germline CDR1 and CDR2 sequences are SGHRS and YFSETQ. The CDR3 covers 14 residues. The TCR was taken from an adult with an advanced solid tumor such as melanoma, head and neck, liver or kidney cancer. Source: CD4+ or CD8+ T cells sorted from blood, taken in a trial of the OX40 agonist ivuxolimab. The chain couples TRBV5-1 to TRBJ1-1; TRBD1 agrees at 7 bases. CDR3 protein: CASSGGQLNTEAFF. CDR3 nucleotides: TGCGCCAGCAGCGGGGGACAGTTGAACACTGAAGCTTTCTTT.